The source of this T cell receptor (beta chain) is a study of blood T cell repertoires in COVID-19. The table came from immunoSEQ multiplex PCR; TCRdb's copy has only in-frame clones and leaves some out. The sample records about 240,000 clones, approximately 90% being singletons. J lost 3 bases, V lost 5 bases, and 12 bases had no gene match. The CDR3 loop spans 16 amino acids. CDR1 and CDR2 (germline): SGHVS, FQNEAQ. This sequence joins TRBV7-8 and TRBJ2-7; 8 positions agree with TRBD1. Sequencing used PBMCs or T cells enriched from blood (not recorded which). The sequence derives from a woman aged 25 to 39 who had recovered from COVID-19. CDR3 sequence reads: CASSPFQDRALYEQYF. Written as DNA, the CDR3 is TGTGCCAGCAGCCCCTTCCAGGACAGGGCCCTCTACGAGCAGTACTTC.